What follows are 29 T cell receptor beta chains derived from one specimen sequenced in a study of OX40 agonist ivuxolimab in advanced cancers. Assay used: immunoSEQ multiplex PCR; TCRdb lists only in-frame clones, some missing. Here the sample spans 70,000 to 90,000 clones, 70% to 90% being singletons. Sequences were derived from CD4+ or CD8+ T cells sorted from blood, sampled in a trial of the OX40 agonist ivuxolimab. Source of these receptors: an adult with an advanced solid tumor such as melanoma, head and neck, liver or kidney cancer.

The J gene is TRBJ1-3, the V gene TRBV6-1; tentative D call: TRBD1 (5 bases). This CDR3 contains 15 residues. Per germline, CDR1 MNHNS and CDR2 SASEGT. V was cut by 8 bases and J by 0 bases, with 14 bases left in between. The CDR3 sequence: CASLPGHGSGNTIYF. The CDR3 DNA is TGTGCCAGCCTCCCGGGGCACGGCTCTGGAAACACCATATATTTT.

The chain uses TRBV18 and TRBJ2-1, with D perhaps TRBD2 (6 bases). The ends were cut back, 3 bases at V and 6 bases at J, with 18 bases in the middle. The CDR3 spans 16 residues. Per germline, CDR1 KGHSH and CDR2 LQKENI. The CDR3 protein is CASSPLAGIGGNEQFF. The CDR3 coding sequence is TGTGCCAGCTCACCCCTGGCGGGAATTGGGGGCAATGAGCAGTTCTTC.

The V call is TRBV11-3, the J call TRBJ2-1, with 7 nucleotides matching TRBD2. The germline CDR1 and CDR2 sequences are SGHNT and YENEEA. The V segment lost 1 base and the J segment 12 bases; nucleotides outside the gene matches: 3. CDR3 size: 12 residues. CDR3 in amino acids: CASSLVTGGQFF. DNA for the CDR3: TGTGCCAGCAGCTTAGTGACGGGAGGGCAGTTCTTC.

The rearrangement links TRBV5-4 to TRBJ2-7; 8 bases agree with TRBD2. Germline CDR1 and CDR2: SGHNT and YYREEE (reference sequence). The V segment lost 4 bases and the J segment 7 bases; nucleotides outside the gene matches: 10. CDR3 size: 14 residues. The CDR3 DNA sequence: TGTGCCAGCAGCCCTACAGTCTTAGCGGGGGAGCAGTACTTC. Protein product: CASSPTVLAGEQYF.

The chain uses TRBV4-2 and TRBJ2-6; D is possibly TRBD1 (6 bases). Deletions cut 5 bases from V and 0 bases from J, with 14 bases between. The CDR3 runs 17 residues. Germline V gene lookup returns CDR1 LGHNA and CDR2 YNFKEQ. CDR3 sequence reads: CASSTRTVFSGANVLTF. CDR3 coding DNA: TGTGCCAGCAGCACCCGGACAGTCTTCTCTGGGGCCAACGTCCTGACTTTC.

The genes are TRBV13 and TRBJ2-1, with D possibly TRBD2 on 6 matching bases. CDR1 PRHDT and CDR2 FYEKMQ come from the germline V gene (reference sequence). The length of the CDR3 is 15 residues. Trimming shortened V by 5 bases and J by 4 bases, and 15 bases separated the two germline ends. CDR3 bases: TGTGCCAGCAGCCCCTCGGGTAGCGGTTACAATGAGCAGTTCTTC. This encodes CASSPSGSGYNEQFF.

This clone was counted only a few times. This sequence joins TRBV7-3 and TRBJ1-2; TRBD1 matches 8 bases. The V segment lost 5 bases and the J segment 8 bases; nucleotides outside the gene matches: 10. Germline CDR1 and CDR2: SGHTA and FQGTGA. This CDR3 spans 14 amino acids. CDR3 DNA sequence: TGTGCCAGCAGCCCTGGACAGGGAACAGGAGGCTACACCTTC. Residues: CASSPGQGTGGYTF.

This rearrangement joins TRBV5-1 to TRBJ1-1; 10 nucleotides line up with TRBD1. This CDR3 spans 14 amino acids. V was pared by 2 bases and J by 7 bases, with 5 bases of the junction left unmatched. From germline, CDR1 is SGHRS and CDR2 YFSETQ. The CDR3 nucleotides are TGCGCCAGCAGCTTAGGGACAGGGGAGGGTGAAGCTTTCTTT. Its translation is CASSLGTGEGEAFF.

V usage is TRBV30 and J usage is TRBJ1-1; D perhaps matches TRBD1 (6 bases). Germline V gene data show CDR1 as GTSNPN and CDR2 as SVGIG (reference sequence). V dropped 4 bases and J dropped 3 bases, with 9 bases sitting between them. The CDR3 covers 12 residues. The CDR3 DNA sequence: TGTGCCTGGAACAGGGATTACACTGAAGCTTTCTTT. It specifies CAWNRDYTEAFF. Drawing the rest from reference TRBV30 and TRBJ1-1, the complete variable domain is SQTIHQWPATLVQPVGSPLSLECTVEGTSNPNLYWYRQAAGRGLQLLFYSVGIGQISSEVPQNLSASRPQDRQFILSSKKLLLSDSGFYLCAWNRDYTEAFFGQGTRLTVV.

The J gene is TRBJ1-2, the V gene TRBV7-2; D ambiguous. V was shortened by 7 bases and J by 0 bases, with 12 bases between the two germline ends. Germline V lookup: CDR1 SGHTA, CDR2 FQGNSA. This CDR3 region has 14 residues. CDR3 in DNA: TGTGCCAGCAATCAGCTCTCGGCTAACTATGGCTACACCTTC. It is translated as CASNQLSANYGYTF.

The rearrangement links TRBV10-3 to TRBJ2-5; 7 bases align to TRBD2. Gene TRBJ2-7 matches the end of the DNA better, so the J call may be wrong. The CDR3 has 15 residues. In germline, CDR1 is ENHRY, CDR2 SYGVKD. The CDR3 DNA is TGTGCCATCAGTGAGTCACCGGCGGGAGCATACGAGCAGTACTTC. Protein sequence: CAISESPAGAYEQYF.

J is TRBJ2-1 and V is TRBV27; TRBD2 might be the D (6 bases). In germline, CDR1 is MNHEY, CDR2 SMNVEV (reference sequence). V lost 2 bases to trimming and J lost 0 bases, with 11 bases between them. The CDR3 has 16 amino acids. DNA of the CDR3: TGTGCCAGCAGTTTAAGCGGGCCCTTCTCCTACAATGAGCAGTTCTTC. Residues: CASSLSGPFSYNEQFF.

The chain joins TRBV27 to TRBJ2-3, with TRBD2 matching 7 bases. CDR1 and CDR2 from the germline V gene are MNHEY and SMNVEV (reference sequence). The CDR3 has 14 residues. V dropped 6 bases and J dropped 0; count of bases not matched to a gene: 3. The CDR3 DNA reads as TGTGCCAGCAGCTTTAGCGGGAGCACAGATACGCAGTATTTT. Protein: CASSFSGSTDTQYF.

This chain joins TRBV9 and TRBJ2-2; 7 positions match TRBD2. CDR1 is SGDLS, CDR2 YYNGEE, per germline. V was clipped by 6 bases and J by 5 bases; unmatched bases: 10. This CDR3 contains 15 residues. In DNA form, the CDR3 reads TGTGCCAGCACCACCCAAGCGGGAAGTACCGGGGAGCTGTTTTTT. It yields the protein CASTTQAGSTGELFF.

This clone has only one observation. The chain carries TRBV9 and TRBJ2-1; D not resolved. CDR1 is SGDLS and CDR2 is YYNGEE in the germline V gene. Trimming removed 0 bases from V and 0 bases from J, with 7 bases in between. The CDR3 has 15 amino acids. The CDR3 loop reads CASSVVSFSYNEQFF. The CDR3 region has the DNA TGTGCCAGCAGCGTAGTTAGCTTCTCCTACAATGAGCAGTTCTTC.

The V call is TRBV6-5, the J call TRBJ2-3; no clear D gene. This CDR3 is 14 amino acids long. Germline-derived CDR1 and CDR2 are MNHEY and SVGAGI. Trimming pared 4 bases from V and 2 bases from J, leaving 10 bases between. Here the CDR3 DNA reads TGTGCCAGCAGTTGGACCGAATACACAGATACGCAGTATTTT. Translated, it gives CASSWTEYTDTQYF.

DNA for the CDR3: TGTGCCAGCAGTTCGTATGGGACCCAGTACTTC. Its translation: CASSSYGTQYF. The rearrangement joins TRBV27 to TRBJ2-5; D remains unclear. From germline, CDR1 is MNHEY and CDR2 SMNVEV (reference sequence). The CDR3 has 11 amino acids. V lost 4 bases and J 7 bases, leaving 7 bases between the germline ends.

CDR3 in amino acids: CASSHPSGTSGDTSTDTQYF. For the CDR3, the DNA is TGTGCCAGCAGCCATCCGTCGGGGACTAGCGGGGATACTAGCACAGATACGCAGTATTTT. This chain uses TRBV14 with TRBJ2-3; TRBD2 matches 13 bases. With V trimmed by 3 bases and J by 0 bases, 12 bases remained unmatched. Germline loops: CDR1 SGHDN, CDR2 FVKESK. The CDR3 spans 20 residues.

This chain links TRBV6-1 with TRBJ1-1, with 8 bases that match TRBD1. This CDR3 is built from 15 residues. J was trimmed by 1 base and V by 4 bases; bases with no gene match: 5. CDR1 is MNHNS, CDR2 SASEGT, per germline. The CDR3 loop is CASSAGQGGNTEAFF. CDR3 sequence (DNA): TGTGCCAGCAGTGCTGGACAGGGCGGGAACACTGAAGCTTTCTTT.

The sample holds a few counts of this clone. The rearrangement joins TRBV30 to TRBJ1-4, with a possible D match to TRBD1 (5 bases). Germline assignment: CDR1 GTSNPN and CDR2 SVGIG (reference sequence). Trimming took 0 bases from V and 6 from J, leaving 11 bases between them. CDR3 length: 14 amino acids. The CDR3 sequence is CAWSVSGVDEKLFF. The CDR3 DNA sequence: TGTGCCTGGAGTGTGTCGGGGGTGGATGAAAAACTGTTTTTT.

This clone was counted only a few times. J is TRBJ2-7 and V is TRBV28; 8 bases are shared with TRBD2. V lost 10 bases, J lost 0 bases, and 5 bases stayed unmatched. Looked up from germline, CDR1 is MDHEN and CDR2 is SYDVKM. This CDR3 comprises 13 residues. CDR3 in DNA: TGTGCCACAGCGGGGGACTACTCCTACGAGCAGTACTTC. Encoded protein: CATAGDYSYEQYF.

Comments on this clone: A single base separates this from a much larger clone, so it may be a read error. CDR3 nucleotides: TGTGCCAGCAGGGAAGGGACTAGCGGCTCCTACGAGCAGTACTTC. Amino acid sequence: CASREGTSGSYEQYF. The rearrangement uses TRBV27 and TRBJ2-7; the match to TRBD2 covers 11 bases. There are 15 residues in the CDR3. V lost 6 bases to trimming and J lost 0 bases; unmatched junction nucleotides: 4. Germline loops: CDR1 MNHEY, CDR2 SMNVEV (reference sequence).

The chain employs TRBV9 and TRBJ2-7; D might be TRBD1 or TRBD2, each matching 5 bases. Germline values: CDR1 SGDLS, CDR2 YYNGEE. V was shortened by 0 bases and J by 0 bases, with 10 bases between the two germline ends. There are 15 residues in the CDR3. CDR3 DNA: TGTGCCAGCAGCGTAGGGGACGGAAGCTCCTACGAGCAGTACTTC. Protein: CASSVGDGSSYEQYF.

V usage is TRBV7-9 and J usage is TRBJ2-7; 13 bases match TRBD2. Germline CDR1 and CDR2: SEHNR and FQNEAQ (reference sequence). The ends lost 5 bases at V and 3 bases at J; junction bases unmatched: 1. The CDR3 spans 14 residues. The CDR3 loop is CASSGTSGDYEQYF. CDR3 coding DNA: TGTGCCAGCAGCGGGACTAGCGGGGACTACGAGCAGTACTTC.

CDR3 protein: CASSYLAGPNQPQHF. CDR3 bases: TGTGCCAGCAGTTACCTGGCTGGTCCCAATCAGCCCCAGCATTTT. The V call is TRBV6-5, the J call TRBJ1-5; D call uncertain. With 2 bases removed from V and 3 bases from J, the gap between germline ends came to 11 bases. The germline CDR1 and CDR2 sequences are MNHEY and SVGAGI. This CDR3 comprises 15 residues.

The chain joins TRBV6-1 to TRBJ2-4; tentative D call: TRBD2 (6 bases). V dropped 2 bases and J dropped 8 bases, with 13 bases sitting between them. The germline gives CDR1 MNHNS, CDR2 SASEGT. The CDR3 runs to 14 residues. CDR3 sequence: CASSERLVMDIQYF. The CDR3 bases are TGTGCCAGCAGTGAACGACTAGTAATGGACATTCAGTACTTC.

J is TRBJ1-1 and V is TRBV28, with a weak D call TRBD1 (6 bases). The length of the CDR3 is 12 residues. Germline lookup yields CDR1 MDHEN and CDR2 SYDVKM. V dropped 5 bases and J dropped 7 bases, with 11 bases sitting between them. The CDR3 DNA is TGTGCCAGCAGTAGGGACATTAGTGAAGCTTTCTTT. This sequence encodes CASSRDISEAFF.

This chain joins TRBV30 and TRBJ2-5; 8 bases agree with TRBD2. The germline V gene encodes CDR1 GTSNPN and CDR2 SVGIG (reference sequence). The length of the CDR3 is 12 residues. DNA for the CDR3: TGTTCACACGGGAGGGATAGGGAGACCCAGTACTTC. Its protein product is CSHGRDRETQYF. The whole variable domain, filled in from reference TRBV30 and TRBJ2-5, reads SQTIHQWPATLVQPVGSPLSLECTVEGTSNPNLYWYRQAAGRGLQLLFYSVGIGQISSEVPQNLSASRPQDRQFILSSKKLLLSDSGFYLCSHGRDRETQYFGPGTRLLVL.

This CDR3 reads CASSPRGTGELFF. For the CDR3, the DNA is TGTGCCAGCAGCCCTCGGGGAACCGGGGAGCTGTTTTTT. The rearrangement links TRBV5-6 to TRBJ2-2; D perhaps matches TRBD2 (5 bases). With 4 bases removed from V and 5 bases from J, the gap between germline ends came to 9 bases. The CDR3 covers 13 residues. Germline CDR1 SGHDT, CDR2 YYEEEE.